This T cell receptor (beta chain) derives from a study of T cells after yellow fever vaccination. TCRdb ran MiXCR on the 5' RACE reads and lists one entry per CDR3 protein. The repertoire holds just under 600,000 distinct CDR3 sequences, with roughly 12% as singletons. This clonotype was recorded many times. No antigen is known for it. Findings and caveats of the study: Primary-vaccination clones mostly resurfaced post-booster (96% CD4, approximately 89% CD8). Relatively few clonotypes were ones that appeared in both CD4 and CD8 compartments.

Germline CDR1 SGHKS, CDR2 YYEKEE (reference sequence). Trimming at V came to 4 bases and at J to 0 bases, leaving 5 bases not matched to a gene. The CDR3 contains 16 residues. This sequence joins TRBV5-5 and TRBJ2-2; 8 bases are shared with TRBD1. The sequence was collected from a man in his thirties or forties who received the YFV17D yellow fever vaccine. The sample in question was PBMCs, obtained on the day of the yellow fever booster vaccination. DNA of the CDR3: TGTGCCAGCAGCGGGGCAGGGGGCCCGAACACCGGGGAGCTGTTTTTT. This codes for CASSGAGGPNTGELFF. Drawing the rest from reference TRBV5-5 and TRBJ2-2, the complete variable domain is DAGVTQSPTHLIKTRGQQVTLRCSPISGHKSVSWYQQVLGQGPQFIFQYYEKEERGRGNFPDRFSARQFPNYSSELNVNALLLGDSALYLCASSGAGGPNTGELFFGEGSRLTVL.